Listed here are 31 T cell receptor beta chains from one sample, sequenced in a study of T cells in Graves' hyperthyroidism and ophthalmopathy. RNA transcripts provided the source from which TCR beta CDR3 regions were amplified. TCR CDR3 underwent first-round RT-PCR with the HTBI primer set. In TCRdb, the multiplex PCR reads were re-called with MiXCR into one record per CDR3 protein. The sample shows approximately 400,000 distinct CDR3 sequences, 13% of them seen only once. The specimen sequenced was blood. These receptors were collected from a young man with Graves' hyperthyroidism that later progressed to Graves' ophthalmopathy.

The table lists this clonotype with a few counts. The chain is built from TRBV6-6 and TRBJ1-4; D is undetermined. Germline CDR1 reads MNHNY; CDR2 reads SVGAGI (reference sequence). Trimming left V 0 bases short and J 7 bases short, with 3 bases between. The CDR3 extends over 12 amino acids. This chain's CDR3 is CASSYSIEKLFF. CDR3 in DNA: TGTGCCAGCAGTTACTCGATTGAAAAACTGTTTTTT.

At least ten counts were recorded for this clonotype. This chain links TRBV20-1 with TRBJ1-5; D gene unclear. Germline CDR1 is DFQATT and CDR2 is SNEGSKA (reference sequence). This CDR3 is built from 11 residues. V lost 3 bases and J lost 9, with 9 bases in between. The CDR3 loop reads CSASGGGPQHF. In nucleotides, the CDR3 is TGCAGTGCTAGCGGCGGAGGGCCCCAGCATTTT.

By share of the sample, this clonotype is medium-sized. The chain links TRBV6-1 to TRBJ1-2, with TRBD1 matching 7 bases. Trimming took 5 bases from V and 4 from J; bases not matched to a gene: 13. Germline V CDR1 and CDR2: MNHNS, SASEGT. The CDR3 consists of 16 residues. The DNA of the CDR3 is TGTGCCAGCAGTTTAGTGACAGGGTCTCCGTCCTATGGCTACACCTTC. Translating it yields CASSLVTGSPSYGYTF.

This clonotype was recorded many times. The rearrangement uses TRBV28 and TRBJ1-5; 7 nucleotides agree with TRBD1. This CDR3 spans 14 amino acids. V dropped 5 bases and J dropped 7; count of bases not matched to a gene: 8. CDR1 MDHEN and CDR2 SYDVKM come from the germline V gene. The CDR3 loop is CASSMTGRGQPQHF. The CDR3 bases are TGTGCCAGCAGTATGACAGGGAGGGGGCAGCCCCAGCATTTT.

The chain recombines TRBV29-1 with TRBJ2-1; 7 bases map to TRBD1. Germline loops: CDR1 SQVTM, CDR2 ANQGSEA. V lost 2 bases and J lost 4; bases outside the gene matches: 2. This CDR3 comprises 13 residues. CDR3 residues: CSVELGQYNEQFF. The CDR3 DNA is TGCAGCGTTGAACTGGGACAGTACAATGAGCAGTTCTTC.

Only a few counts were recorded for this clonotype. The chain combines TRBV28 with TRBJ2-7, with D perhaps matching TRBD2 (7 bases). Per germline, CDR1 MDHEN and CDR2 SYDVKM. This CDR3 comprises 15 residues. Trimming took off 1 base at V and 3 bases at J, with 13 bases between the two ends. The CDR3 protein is CASSLFRGADYEQYF. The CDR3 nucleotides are TGTGCCAGCAGTTTATTTCGGGGGGCAGACTACGAGCAGTACTTC. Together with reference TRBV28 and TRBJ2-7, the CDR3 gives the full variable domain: DVKVTQSSRYLVKRTGEKVFLECVQDMDHENMFWYRQDPGLGLRLIYFSYDVKMKEKGDIPEGYSVSREKKERFSLILESASTNQTSMYLCASSLFRGADYEQYFGPGTRLTVT.

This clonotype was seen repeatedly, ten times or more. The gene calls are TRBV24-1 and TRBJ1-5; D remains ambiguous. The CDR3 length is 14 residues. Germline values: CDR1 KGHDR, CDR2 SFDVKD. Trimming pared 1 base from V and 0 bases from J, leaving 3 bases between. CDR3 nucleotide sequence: TGTGCCACCAGTGATTTCTTTAGCAATCAGCCCCAGCATTTT. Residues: CATSDFFSNQPQHF.

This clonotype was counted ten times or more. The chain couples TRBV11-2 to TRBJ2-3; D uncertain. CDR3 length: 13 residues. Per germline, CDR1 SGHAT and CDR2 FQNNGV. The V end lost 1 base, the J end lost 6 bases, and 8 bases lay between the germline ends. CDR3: CASSLVYVDTQYF. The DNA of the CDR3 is TGTGCCAGCAGCTTAGTATACGTGGATACGCAGTATTTT.

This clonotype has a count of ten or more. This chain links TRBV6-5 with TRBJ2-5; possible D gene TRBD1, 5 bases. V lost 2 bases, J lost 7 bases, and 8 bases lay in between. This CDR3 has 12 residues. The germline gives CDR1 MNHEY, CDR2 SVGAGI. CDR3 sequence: CASSYQGGTQYF. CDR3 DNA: TGTGCCAGCAGTTACCAGGGTGGGACCCAGTACTTC.

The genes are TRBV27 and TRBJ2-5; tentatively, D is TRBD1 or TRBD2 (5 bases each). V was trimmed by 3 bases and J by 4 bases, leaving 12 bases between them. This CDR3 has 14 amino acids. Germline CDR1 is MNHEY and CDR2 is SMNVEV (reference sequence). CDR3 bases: TGTGCCAGCAGTTTGTGGGGGTACGGAGAGACCCAGTACTTC. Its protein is CASSLWGYGETQYF.

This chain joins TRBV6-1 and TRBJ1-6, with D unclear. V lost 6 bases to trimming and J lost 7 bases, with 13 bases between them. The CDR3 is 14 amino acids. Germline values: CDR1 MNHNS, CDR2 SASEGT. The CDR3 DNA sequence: TGTGCCAGCAGGCCTGGTTCTCCCAATTCACCCCTCCACTTT. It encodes CASRPGSPNSPLHF.

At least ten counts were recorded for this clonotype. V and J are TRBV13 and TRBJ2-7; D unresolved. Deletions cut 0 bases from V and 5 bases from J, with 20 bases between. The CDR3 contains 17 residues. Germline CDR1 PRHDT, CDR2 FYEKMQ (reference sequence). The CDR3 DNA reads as TGTGCCAGCAGCTTAGGGTTGGCTAGTGAGGCCACGCACGAGCAGTACTTC. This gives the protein CASSLGLASEATHEQYF.

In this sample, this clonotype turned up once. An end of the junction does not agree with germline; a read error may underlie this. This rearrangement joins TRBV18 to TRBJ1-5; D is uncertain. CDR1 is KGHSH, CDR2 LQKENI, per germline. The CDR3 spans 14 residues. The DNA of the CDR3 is TGTACCAGCTCACCTACAGAAAGCAATCAGCCCCAGCATTTT. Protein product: CTSSPTESNQPQHF.

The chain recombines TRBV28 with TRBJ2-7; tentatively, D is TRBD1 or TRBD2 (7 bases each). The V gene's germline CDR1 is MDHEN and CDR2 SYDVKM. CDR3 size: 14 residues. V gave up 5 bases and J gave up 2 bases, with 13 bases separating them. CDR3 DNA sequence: TGTGCCAGCAGTGGGAGGGGGCCCCCCTACGAGCAGTACTTC. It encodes CASSGRGPPYEQYF.

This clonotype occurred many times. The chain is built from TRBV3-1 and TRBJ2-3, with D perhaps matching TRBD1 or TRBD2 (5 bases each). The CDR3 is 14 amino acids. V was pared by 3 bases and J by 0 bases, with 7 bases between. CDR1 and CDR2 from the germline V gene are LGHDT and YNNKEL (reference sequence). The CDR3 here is CASSQGPSTDTQYF. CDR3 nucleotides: TGTGCCAGCAGCCAGGGACCTAGCACAGATACGCAGTATTTT.

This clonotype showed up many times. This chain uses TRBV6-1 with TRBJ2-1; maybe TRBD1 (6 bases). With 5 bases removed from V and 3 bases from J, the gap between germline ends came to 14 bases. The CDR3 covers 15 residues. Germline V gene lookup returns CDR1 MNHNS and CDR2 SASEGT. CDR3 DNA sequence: TGTGCCAGCAGTTATTACGGGACATTCTACAATGAGCAGTTCTTC. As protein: CASSYYGTFYNEQFF.

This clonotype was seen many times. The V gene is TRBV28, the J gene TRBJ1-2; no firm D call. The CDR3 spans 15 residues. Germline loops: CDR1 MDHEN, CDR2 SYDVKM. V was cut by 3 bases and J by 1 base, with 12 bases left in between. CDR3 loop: CASSFLGGVNYGYTF. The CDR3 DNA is TGTGCCAGCAGTTTCTTAGGTGGTGTTAACTATGGCTACACCTTC.

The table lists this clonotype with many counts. CDR3 amino acids: CASLWGGTEAFF. CDR3 nucleotide sequence: TGTGCCAGCTTGTGGGGGGGGACTGAAGCTTTCTTT. The chain combines TRBV2 with TRBJ1-1; maybe TRBD1 (5 bases). CDR1 and CDR2 from the germline V gene are SNHLY and FYNNEI. This CDR3 has 12 residues. The germline V and J ends were trimmed by 8 bases and 5 bases, with 12 bases remaining between them.

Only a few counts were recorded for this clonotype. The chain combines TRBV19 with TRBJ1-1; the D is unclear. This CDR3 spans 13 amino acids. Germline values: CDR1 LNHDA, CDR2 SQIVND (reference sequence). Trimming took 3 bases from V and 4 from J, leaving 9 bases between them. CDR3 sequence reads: CASSIQASTEAFF. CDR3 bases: TGTGCCAGTAGTATCCAGGCCAGCACTGAAGCTTTCTTT.

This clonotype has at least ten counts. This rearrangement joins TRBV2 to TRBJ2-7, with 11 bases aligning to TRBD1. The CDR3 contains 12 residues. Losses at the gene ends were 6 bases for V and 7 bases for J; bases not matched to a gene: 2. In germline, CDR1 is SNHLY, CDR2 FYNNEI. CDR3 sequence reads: CASRGDRGEQYF. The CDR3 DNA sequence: TGTGCCAGCAGAGGGGACAGGGGGGAGCAGTACTTC.

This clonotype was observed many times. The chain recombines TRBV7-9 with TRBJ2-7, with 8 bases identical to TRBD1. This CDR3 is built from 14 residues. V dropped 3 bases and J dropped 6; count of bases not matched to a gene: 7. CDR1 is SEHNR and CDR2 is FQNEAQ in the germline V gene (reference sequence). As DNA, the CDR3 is TGTGCCAGCAGCTTTGGTGGACAGGGCGGCGAGCAGTACTTC. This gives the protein CASSFGGQGGEQYF.

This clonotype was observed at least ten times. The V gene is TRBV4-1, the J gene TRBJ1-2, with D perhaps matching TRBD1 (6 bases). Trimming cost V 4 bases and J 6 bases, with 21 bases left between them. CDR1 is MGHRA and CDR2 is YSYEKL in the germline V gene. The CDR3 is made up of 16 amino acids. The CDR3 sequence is CASSPTGTTLFDGYTF. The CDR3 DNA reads TGCGCCAGCAGCCCCACAGGGACGACCCTTTTCGATGGCTACACCTTC.

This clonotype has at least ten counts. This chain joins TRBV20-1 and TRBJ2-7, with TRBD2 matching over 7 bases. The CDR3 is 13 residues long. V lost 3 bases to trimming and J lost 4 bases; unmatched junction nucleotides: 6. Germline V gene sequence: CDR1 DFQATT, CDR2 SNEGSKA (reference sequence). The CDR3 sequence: CSARGLSEYEQYF. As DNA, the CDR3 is TGCAGTGCTAGGGGACTATCAGAATACGAGCAGTACTTC.

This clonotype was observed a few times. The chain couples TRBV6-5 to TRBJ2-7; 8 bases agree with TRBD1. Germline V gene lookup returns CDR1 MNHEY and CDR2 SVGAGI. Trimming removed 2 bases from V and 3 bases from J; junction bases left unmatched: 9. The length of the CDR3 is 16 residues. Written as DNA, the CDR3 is TGTGCCAGCAGTTACGGACCTGGACAGGGAGACTACGAGCAGTACTTC. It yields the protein CASSYGPGQGDYEQYF.

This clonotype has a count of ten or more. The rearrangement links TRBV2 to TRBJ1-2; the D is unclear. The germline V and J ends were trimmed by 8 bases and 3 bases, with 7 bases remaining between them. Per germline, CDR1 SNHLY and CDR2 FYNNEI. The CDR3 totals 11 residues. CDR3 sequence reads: CASGRYYGYTF. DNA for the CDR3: TGTGCCAGCGGACGGTACTATGGCTACACCTTC.

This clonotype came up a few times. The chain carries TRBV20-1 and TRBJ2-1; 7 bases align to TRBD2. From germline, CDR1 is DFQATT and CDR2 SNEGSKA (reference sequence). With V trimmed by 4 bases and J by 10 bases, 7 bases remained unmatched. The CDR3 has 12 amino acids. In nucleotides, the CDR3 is TGCAGTGCTAAAGGGCCGGGGGGAGAGCAGTTCTTC. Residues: CSAKGPGGEQFF.

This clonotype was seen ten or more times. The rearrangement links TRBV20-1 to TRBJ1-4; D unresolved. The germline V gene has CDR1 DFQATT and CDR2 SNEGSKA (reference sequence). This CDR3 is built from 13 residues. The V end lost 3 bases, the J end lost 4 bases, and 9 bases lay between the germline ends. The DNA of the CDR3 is TGCAGTGCTAGTCAGGTGCTTAATGAAAAACTGTTTTTT. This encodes CSASQVLNEKLFF.

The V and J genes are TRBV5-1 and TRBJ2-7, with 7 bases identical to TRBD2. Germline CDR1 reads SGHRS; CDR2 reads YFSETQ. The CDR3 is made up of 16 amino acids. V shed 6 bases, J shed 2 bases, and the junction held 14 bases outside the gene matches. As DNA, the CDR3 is TGCGCCAGCACCCTTGACGGCGGACTAGGAACCTACGAGCAGTACTTC. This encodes CASTLDGGLGTYEQYF.

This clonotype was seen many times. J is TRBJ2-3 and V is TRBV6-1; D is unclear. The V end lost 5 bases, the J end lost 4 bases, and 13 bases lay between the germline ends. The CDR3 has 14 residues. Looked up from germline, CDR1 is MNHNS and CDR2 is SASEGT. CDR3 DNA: TGTGCCAGCAGTTATTGGGCCCGGGCAGATACGCAGTATTTT. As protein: CASSYWARADTQYF.

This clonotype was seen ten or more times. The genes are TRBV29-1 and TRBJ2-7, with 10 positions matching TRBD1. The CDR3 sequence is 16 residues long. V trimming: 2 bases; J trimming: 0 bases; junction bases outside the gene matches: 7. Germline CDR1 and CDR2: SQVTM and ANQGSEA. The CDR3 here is CSVEMPGQGSSYEQYF. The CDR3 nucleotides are TGCAGCGTTGAAATGCCGGGACAGGGGAGCTCCTACGAGCAGTACTTC.

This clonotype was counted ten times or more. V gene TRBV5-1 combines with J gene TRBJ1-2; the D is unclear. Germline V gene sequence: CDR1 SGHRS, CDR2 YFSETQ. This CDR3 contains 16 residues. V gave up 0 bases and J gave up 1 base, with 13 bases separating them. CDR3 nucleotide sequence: TGCGCCAGCAGCTTGGATACCGCGAACCTTAACTATGGCTACACCTTC. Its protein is CASSLDTANLNYGYTF.